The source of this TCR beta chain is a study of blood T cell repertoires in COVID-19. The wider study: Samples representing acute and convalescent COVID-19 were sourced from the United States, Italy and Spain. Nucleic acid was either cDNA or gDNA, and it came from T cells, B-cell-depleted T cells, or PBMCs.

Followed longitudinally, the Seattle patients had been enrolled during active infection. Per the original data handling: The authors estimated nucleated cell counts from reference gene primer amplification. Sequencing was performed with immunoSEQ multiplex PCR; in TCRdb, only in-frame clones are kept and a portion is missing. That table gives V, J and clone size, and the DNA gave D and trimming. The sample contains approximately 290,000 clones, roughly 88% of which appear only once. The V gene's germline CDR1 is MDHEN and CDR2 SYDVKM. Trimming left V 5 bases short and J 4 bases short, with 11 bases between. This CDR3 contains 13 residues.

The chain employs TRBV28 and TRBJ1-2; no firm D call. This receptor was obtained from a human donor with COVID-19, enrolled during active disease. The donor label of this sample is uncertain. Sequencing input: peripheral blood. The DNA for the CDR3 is TGTGCCAGCAGTAGAGGTAGTGTCTATGGCTACACCTTC. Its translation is CASSRGSVYGYTF.